This T cell receptor beta chain came from a study of long-term antiretroviral therapy in people with HIV. Remarks on this clone: Its specificity is unknown.

With survey level as its setting, the immunoSEQ assay was v3.0. Sequencing of each sample targeted about 35,000-50,000 T-cell genomes. Profiled with immunoSEQ multiplex PCR; TCRdb holds only in-frame clones, not every one. Among some 25,000 clones, around three quarters were seen once, and the ten largest hold 11%. Germline V lookup: CDR1 SGHNT, CDR2 YYREEE (reference sequence). Trimming removed 0 bases from V and 2 bases from J, with 17 bases in between. This CDR3 has 17 residues. The study, taken as a whole, reports: ART-treated samples gained diversity yet remained below transplant donor controls. Before ART, certain clones expanded, and these dominated the repertoire at all time points.

This rearrangement joins TRBV5-4 to TRBJ1-2; D not resolved. The sequence derives from a man younger than 40 with HIV. The sequencing here drew on unsorted PBMCs, taken 2.1 years after starting antiretroviral therapy. This CDR3 reads CASSLALDFRQNYGYTF. In DNA form, the CDR3 reads TGTGCCAGCAGCTTGGCTCTTGACTTCAGGCAGAACTATGGCTACACCTTC.